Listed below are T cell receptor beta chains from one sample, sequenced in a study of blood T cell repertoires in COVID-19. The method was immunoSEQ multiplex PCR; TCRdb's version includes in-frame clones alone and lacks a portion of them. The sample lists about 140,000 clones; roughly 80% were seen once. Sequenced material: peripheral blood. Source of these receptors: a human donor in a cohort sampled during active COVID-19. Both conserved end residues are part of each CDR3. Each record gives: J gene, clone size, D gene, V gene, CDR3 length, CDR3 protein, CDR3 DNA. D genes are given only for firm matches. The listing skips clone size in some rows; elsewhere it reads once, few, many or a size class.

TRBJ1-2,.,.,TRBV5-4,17,CASSLGGSTFESYGYTF,TGTGCCAGCAGCCTCGGAGGGTCCACGTTTGAGAGCTATGGCTACACCTTC
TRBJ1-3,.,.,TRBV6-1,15,CASSEQGYYGNTIYF,TGTGCCAGCAGTGAACAGGGGTATTACGGAAACACCATATATTTT
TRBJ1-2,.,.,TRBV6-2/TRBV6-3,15,CASSYFRGSDYGYTF,TGTGCCAGCAGTTACTTCCGTGGAAGCGACTATGGCTACACCTTC
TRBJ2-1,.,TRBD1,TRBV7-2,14,CASSLDREYNEQFF,TGTGCCAGCAGCTTGGACAGGGAGTACAATGAGCAGTTCTTC
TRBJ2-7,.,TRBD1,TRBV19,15,CASSLQTGGSYEQYF,TGTGCCAGTAGTCTCCAGACAGGGGGCTCCTACGAGCAGTACTTC
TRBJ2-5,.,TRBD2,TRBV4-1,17,CASSQDGGGGARETQYF,TGCGCCAGCAGCCAAGATGGCGGCGGGGGGGCCAGGGAGACCCAGTACTTC
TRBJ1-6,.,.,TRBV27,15,CASSLSPGHNSPLHF,TGTGCCAGCAGTTTATCTCCAGGGCATAATTCACCCCTCCACTTT
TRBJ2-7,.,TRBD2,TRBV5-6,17,CASSLAAGLAGAYEQYF,TGTGCCAGCAGCTTGGCCGCGGGACTAGCGGGAGCCTACGAGCAGTACTTC
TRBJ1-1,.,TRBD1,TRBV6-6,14,CASSRDRDGTEAFF,TGTGCCAGCAGTCGTGACAGGGATGGGACTGAAGCTTTCTTT
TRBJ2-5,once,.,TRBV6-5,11,CASQGWETQYF,TGTGCCAGCCAGGGGTGGGAGACCCAGTACTTC
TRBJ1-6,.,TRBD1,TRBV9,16,CASSPGDSTTYSPLHF,TGTGCCAGCAGCCCGGGGGACAGTACGACTTATTCACCCCTCCACTTT
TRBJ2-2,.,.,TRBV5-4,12,CASSLAVGELFF,TGTGCCAGCAGCTTGGCGGTCGGGGAGCTGTTTTTT
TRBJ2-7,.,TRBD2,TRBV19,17,CASSIGTSGGSSYEQYF,TGTGCCAGTAGTATTGGGACTAGCGGGGGCAGCTCCTACGAGCAGTACTTC
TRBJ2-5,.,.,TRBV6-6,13,CASSYSGLETQYF,TGTGCCAGCAGTTACTCGGGGCTGGAGACCCAGTACTTC
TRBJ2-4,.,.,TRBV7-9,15,CASSLTLARKNIQYF,TGTGCCAGCAGCCTGACATTGGCTCGCAAAAACATTCAGTACTTC
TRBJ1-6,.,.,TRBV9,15,CASSSRGEYNSPLHF,TGTGCCAGCAGCTCCCGCGGCGAGTATAATTCACCCCTCCACTTT
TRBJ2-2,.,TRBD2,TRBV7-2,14,CASSLDRGGGELFF,TGTGCCAGCAGCTTAGATCGGGGAGGGGGGGAGCTGTTTTTT
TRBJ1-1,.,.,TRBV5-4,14,CASSQDRGEAGAFF,TGTGCCAGCAGCCAGGACCGGGGAGAGGCAGGAGCTTTCTTT
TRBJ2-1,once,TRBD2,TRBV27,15,CASSLLAGVYNEQFF,TGTGCCAGCAGTTTATTGGCGGGAGTTTACAATGAGCAGTTCTTC
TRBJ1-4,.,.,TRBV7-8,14,CASSQNRVGEKLFF,TGTGCCAGCAGCCAAAACAGGGTCGGGGAAAAACTGTTTTTT
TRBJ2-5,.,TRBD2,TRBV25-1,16,CASSRSSGALGETQYF,TGTGCCAGCAGTAGGTCTAGCGGGGCACTGGGAGAGACCCAGTACTTC
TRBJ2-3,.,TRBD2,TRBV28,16,CASSAPRGGRGDTQYF,TGTGCCAGCAGTGCCCCGCGGGGGGGCCGTGGAGATACGCAGTATTTT
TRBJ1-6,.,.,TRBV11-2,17,CASSQRARMPLSSPLHF,TGTGCCAGCAGCCAGCGCGCCCGGATGCCGCTTTCTTCACCCCTCCACTTT
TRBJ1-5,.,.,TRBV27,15,CASSLEAGSNQPQHF,TGTGCCAGCAGTTTAGAGGCAGGGAGCAATCAGCCCCAGCATTTT
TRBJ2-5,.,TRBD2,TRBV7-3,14,CASSSQRGGGSQYF,TGTGCCAGCAGCTCCCAGCGGGGGGGTGGGAGCCAGTACTTC
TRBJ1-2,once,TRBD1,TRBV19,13,CASSIRQGYGYTF,TGTGCCAGTAGTATAAGACAGGGTTATGGCTACACCTTC
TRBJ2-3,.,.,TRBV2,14,CASTVGLRTDTQYF,TGTGCCAGCACGGTCGGGTTGCGCACAGATACGCAGTATTTT
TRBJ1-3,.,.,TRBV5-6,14,CASMERGLGNTIYF,TGTGCCAGTATGGAGAGGGGACTCGGAAACACCATATATTTT
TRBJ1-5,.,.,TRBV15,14,CATSRKTGNQPQHF,TGTGCCACCAGCAGAAAAACAGGGAATCAGCCCCAGCATTTT
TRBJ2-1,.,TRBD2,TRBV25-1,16,CASSPDRGGRYNEQFF,TGTGCCAGCAGTCCAGACCGGGGGGGAAGGTACAATGAGCAGTTCTTC
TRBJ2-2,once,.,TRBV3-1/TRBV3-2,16,CASSLVGGRNTGELFF,TGTGCCAGCAGCCTCGTGGGGGGAAGGAACACCGGGGAGCTGTTTTTT
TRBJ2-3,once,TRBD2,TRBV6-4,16,CASSVTSGGGTDTQYF,TGTGCCAGCAGTGTAACTAGCGGGGGCGGCACAGATACGCAGTATTTT
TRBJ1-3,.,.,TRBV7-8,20,CASSLALGGGSLSSGNTIYF,TGTGCCAGCAGCTTAGCGTTAGGTGGAGGTTCCCTATCCTCTGGAAACACCATATATTTT
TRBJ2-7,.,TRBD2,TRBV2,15,CASSTNSGGLYEQYF,TGTGCCAGCAGTACAAATAGCGGGGGACTCTACGAGCAGTACTTC
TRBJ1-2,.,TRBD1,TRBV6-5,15,CASSSRGQVRGGYTF,TGTGCCAGCAGTTCCCGGGGACAGGTCCGTGGGGGCTACACCTTC
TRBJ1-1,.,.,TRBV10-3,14,CATADRTLNTEAFF,TGTGCCACGGCTGACAGGACCCTGAACACTGAAGCTTTCTTT
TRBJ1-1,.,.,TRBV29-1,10,CSVENSEAFF,TGCAGCGTTGAAAACAGTGAAGCTTTCTTT
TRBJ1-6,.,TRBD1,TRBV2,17,CASSPGQGRGGNLALHF,TGTGCCAGCAGCCCGGGACAGGGAAGGGGAGGGAATTTGGCCCTCCACTTT
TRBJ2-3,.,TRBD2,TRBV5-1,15,CASSRIAGGTDTQYF,TGCGCCAGCAGCAGGATAGCGGGGGGGACGGATACGCAGTATTTT
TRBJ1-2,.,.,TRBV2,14,CASRSQGFSYGYTF,TGTGCCAGCAGATCGCAGGGGTTTAGCTATGGCTACACCTTC
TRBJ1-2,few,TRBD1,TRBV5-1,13,CASSLFGQEATTF,TGCGCCAGCAGCTTGTTCGGACAGGAGGCAACCACCTTC
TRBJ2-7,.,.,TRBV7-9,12,CASSSRDNEQYF,TGTGCCAGCAGCTCCAGGGACAACGAGCAGTACTTC
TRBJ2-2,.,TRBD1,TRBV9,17,CASSVARGQVNTGELFF,TGTGCCAGCAGCGTAGCTAGAGGACAGGTTAACACCGGGGAGCTGTTTTTT
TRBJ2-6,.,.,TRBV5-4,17,CASSLAVSRSGANVLTF,TGTGCCAGCAGCTTGGCGGTCTCCCGCTCTGGGGCCAACGTCCTGACTTTC
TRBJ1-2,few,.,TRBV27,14,CASSPRGALGGYTF,TGTGCCAGCAGTCCACGGGGGGCCCTGGGTGGCTACACCTTC